This T cell receptor beta chain was captured by sequencing in a study of Graves' ophthalmopathy and Graves' hyperthyroidism. Deletions cut 7 bases from V and 2 bases from J, with 13 bases between. Germline lookup yields CDR1 KGHDR and CDR2 SFDVKD. CDR3 size: 14 residues. Ages of hyperthyroidism patients ran from 18 to 65, and their diagnoses were new, under 2 months' duration. This clonotype has ten or more counts. Its antigen is not known. General study points: Ophthalmopathy could be told apart from stable hyperthyroidism by a 13-signature model (about 88% sensitivity, approximately 81% specificity).

Amplification targeted the TCR beta CDR3 regions, with RNA transcripts as the source material. An opening RT-PCR round employed HTBI primers and preceded a second-round multiplex PCR. Each CDR3 protein gets one entry after TCRdb re-called the multiplex PCR reads with MiXCR. The sample yields about 390,000 distinct CDR3 sequences, about 17% seen once. V gene TRBV24-1 combines with J gene TRBJ2-5; D is possibly TRBD1 or TRBD2 (7 bases each). The specimen was peripheral blood. This clonotype was sampled from an adult woman with stable Graves' hyperthyroidism. This CDR3 is CATRPGGGQETQYF. The CDR3 bases are TGTGCCACCAGACCAGGGGGGGGACAAGAGACCCAGTACTTC.